What follows describes a single TCR beta chain. What it binds is unknown. Trimming took 3 bases from V and 4 from J, leaving 7 bases between them. The CDR3 contains 13 residues. The data belong to a study of T cell responses to AZD1222 COVID-19 vaccine. Study results and limitations: Two AZD1222 doses significantly raised spike-specific TCR breadth and depth over controls. Sampled repertoires all dated from after the peak T cell response. Clonal diversity was possibly underestimated; the donors were predominantly white British and more often female.

TCRdb's table, derived via immunoSEQ multiplex PCR, lists solely in-frame clones and lacks some. The sample includes approximately 90,000 clones, around nine tenths seen only once; the top ten take about 3%. The sequence was obtained from an adult in good health. Source: peripheral blood, taken on day 0 of AZD1222 vaccination. The chain joins TRBV12-3 or TRBV12-4 to TRBJ1-5; D call uncertain. For the CDR3, the DNA is TGTGCCAGCAGTTTCGCTGGGAATCAGCCCCAGCATTTT. This encodes CASSFAGNQPQHF.